This TCR beta chain was identified in a study of T-cell reconstitution after alpha-beta-depleted transplantation in children. Unique molecular identifiers were incorporated when the TCRbeta library was constructed. TCRdb fed the PCR reads into MiXCR, producing one record per CDR3 protein. In the table there are a few hundred thousand distinct CDR3 sequences, 10% of which are singletons. The CDR3 runs to 14 residues. Germline CDR1 is LNHNV and CDR2 is YYDKDF (reference sequence). Trimming stripped 0 bases from V and 3 bases from J, with 8 bases between. The specimen comprised PBMCs from the stem cell graft donor, sampled from the stem cell graft. The receptor's source is a human donor who donated a stem cell graft to a child with acute lymphoblastic leukemia. The chain combines TRBV15 with TRBJ1-2; D is uncertain. CDR3 sequence (DNA): TGTGCCACCAGCAGAGATAGCCCGGACTATGGCTACACCTTC. Residues: CATSRDSPDYGYTF.